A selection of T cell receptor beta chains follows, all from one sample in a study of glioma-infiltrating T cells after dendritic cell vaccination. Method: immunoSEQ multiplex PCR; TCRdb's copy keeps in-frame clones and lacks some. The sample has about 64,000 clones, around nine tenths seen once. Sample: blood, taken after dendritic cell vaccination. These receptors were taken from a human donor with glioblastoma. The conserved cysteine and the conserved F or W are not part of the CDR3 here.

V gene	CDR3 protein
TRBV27	ASSHRSGQLTGELF
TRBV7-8	ASSLVLQANTEAF
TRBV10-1	ASSIGEAF
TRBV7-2	ASSPGLAGGAVF
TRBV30	AWSSDFSGNTIY
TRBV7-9	ASSNRGLAEAF
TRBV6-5	ASSRGWDRGFEQY
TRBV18	ASSPVSGPDTEAF
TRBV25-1	ASSGSLRGGLVTGELF
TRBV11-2	ASSPLAGRGQEQY
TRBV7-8	ASSLGPEANYGYT
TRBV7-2	ASSLKRNYGYT
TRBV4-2	ASSQQLAVLYNEQF
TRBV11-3	ASSLGGSGEQY
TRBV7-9	ASSLATGTSQPQH
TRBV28	ASSPERRGEQY
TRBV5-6	ASTWRGTPSYEQY
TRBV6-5	ASSRTGSEKLF
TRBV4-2	ASSHAWTGGLDSPLH
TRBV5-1	ASSFDRGKVDTQY
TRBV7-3	ASSPGSGIYGYT
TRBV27	ASSFPTALAEQY
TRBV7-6	ASSLVQGNSPLH
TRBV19	ASSIGRGAKNIQY
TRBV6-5	ASSPIAGGRYEQY
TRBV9	ASSHPGQGQETQY
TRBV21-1	ASFPGTVHSGNTIY
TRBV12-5	ASGPGELQPQH
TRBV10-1	ASSGPGQVHSYEQY
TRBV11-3	ASSQGRASYEQY
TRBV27	ASTDTGWRSTDTQY
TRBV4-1	ASSQVGTGLADNEQF
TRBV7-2	ASSLDWGVKTTEAF
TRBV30	AWNPPGLDNEQY
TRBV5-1	ASSLDIYGYT
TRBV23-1	ASSQSPNPGNTEAF
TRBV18	ASSRRAAVDEAF
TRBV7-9	ASSPPGQTYEQY
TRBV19	ASSRLAGGRGTDTQY
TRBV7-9	ASSFYGTLSGNTIY
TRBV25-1	ASSDLTTGANEKLF
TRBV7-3	ASSPNAGNYGYT
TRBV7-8	ASSSTTLSNQPQH
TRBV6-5	ASSRTGDGYGYT
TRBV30	AVTGTRWGGELF
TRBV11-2	ASSLDQASGYTDTQY
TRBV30	AWGTGDNSPLH